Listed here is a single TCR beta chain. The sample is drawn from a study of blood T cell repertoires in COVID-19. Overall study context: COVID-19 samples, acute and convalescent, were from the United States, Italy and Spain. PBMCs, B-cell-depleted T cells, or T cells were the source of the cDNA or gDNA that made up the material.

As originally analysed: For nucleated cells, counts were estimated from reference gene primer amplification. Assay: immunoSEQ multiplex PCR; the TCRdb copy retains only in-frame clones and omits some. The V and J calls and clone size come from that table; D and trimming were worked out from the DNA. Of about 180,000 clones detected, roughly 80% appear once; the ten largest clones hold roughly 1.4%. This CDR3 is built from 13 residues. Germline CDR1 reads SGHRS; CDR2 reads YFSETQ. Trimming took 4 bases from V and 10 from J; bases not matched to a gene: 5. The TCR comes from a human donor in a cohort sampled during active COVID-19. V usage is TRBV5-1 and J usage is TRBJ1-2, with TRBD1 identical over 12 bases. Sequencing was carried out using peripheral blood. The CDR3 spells CASSQGQGAPYTF. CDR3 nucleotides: TGCGCCAGCAGCCAGGGACAGGGGGCACCCTACACCTTC.